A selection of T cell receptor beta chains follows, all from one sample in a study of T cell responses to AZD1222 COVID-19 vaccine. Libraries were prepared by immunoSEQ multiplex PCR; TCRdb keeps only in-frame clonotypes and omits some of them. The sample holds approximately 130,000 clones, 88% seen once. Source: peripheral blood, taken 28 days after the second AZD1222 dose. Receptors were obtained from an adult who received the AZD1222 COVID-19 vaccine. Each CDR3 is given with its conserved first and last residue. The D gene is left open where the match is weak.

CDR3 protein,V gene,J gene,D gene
CASRGRKETNEKLFF,TRBV2,TRBJ1-4,.
CASSLAPGNNQPQHF,TRBV7-2,TRBJ1-5,.
CASSLDWPAGGPGETQYF,TRBV11-3,TRBJ2-5,TRBD2
CASSPRNSGNTIYF,TRBV9,TRBJ1-3,.
CASSPERERNIQYF,TRBV7-2,TRBJ2-4,TRBD2
CASRGRKGGYTF,TRBV12-3/TRBV12-4,TRBJ1-2,.
CASSLSPSGGYNEQFF,TRBV5-1,TRBJ2-1,TRBD2
CATSRKDRVIYSNQPQHF,TRBV15,TRBJ1-5,TRBD1
CATQSQGDTGELFF,TRBV2,TRBJ2-2,.
CASSQQGEVSNYGYTF,TRBV4-1,TRBJ1-2,.
CASSQDISRVRGSYNEQFF,TRBV4-1,TRBJ2-1,TRBD1
CASSPLGGPNTEAFF,TRBV7-9,TRBJ1-1,.
CASSYQQGGTSSPLHF,TRBV27,TRBJ1-6,TRBD1
CASSPSVNEQFF,TRBV12-3/TRBV12-4,TRBJ2-1,.
CASSLDRPMNTEAFF,TRBV5-4,TRBJ1-1,.
CSVPPDTDTQYF,TRBV29-1,TRBJ2-3,.
CASSDTPMTGNYGYTF,TRBV10-2,TRBJ1-2,.
CATSDAPGGPNYGYTF,TRBV24-1,TRBJ1-2,.
CASSQDSTDTQYF,TRBV18,TRBJ2-3,.
CASSYSSGNQPQHF,TRBV6-5,TRBJ1-5,.
CASSYSSYRDRGSNQPQHF,TRBV6-2/TRBV6-3,TRBJ1-5,TRBD1
CSVGELEGQPQHF,TRBV29-1,TRBJ1-5,.
CSVDTAGDQLFF,TRBV29-1,TRBJ1-4,.
CASRRETRPGNTIYF,TRBV6-5,TRBJ1-3,.
CACPGRGNLGYTF,TRBV30,TRBJ1-2,.
CASRDPGQGVSEQYF,TRBV5-1,TRBJ2-7,TRBD1
CASSPRDKGWYGYTF,TRBV7-9,TRBJ1-2,.
CASSLEGGAPSTEAFF,TRBV5-1,TRBJ1-1,.
CASSLGGTGAPNYGYTF,TRBV4-1,TRBJ1-2,TRBD1
CASSYRQGATGELFF,TRBV7-2,TRBJ2-2,TRBD1
CASSLEAREPSTDTQYF,TRBV5-1,TRBJ2-3,TRBD2
CASSLPRRLGSNQPQHF,TRBV7-8,TRBJ1-5,.
CASSYSGQGLDEQYF,TRBV11-3,TRBJ2-7,TRBD1
CASAEARGNTIYF,TRBV3-1/TRBV3-2,TRBJ1-3,.
CASSLDWVGANVLTF,TRBV28,TRBJ2-6,.
CASSRSGTGDEKLFF,TRBV19,TRBJ1-4,TRBD1
CASSHIKRQQLPYEQYF,TRBV23-1,TRBJ2-7,.
CASSKLTSGATDTQYF,TRBV4-1,TRBJ2-3,TRBD2
CASSPTGVGETQYF,TRBV18,TRBJ2-5,.
CASRTGVGSPLHF,TRBV2,TRBJ1-6,TRBD1
CASSIAGTGSAYEQYF,TRBV19,TRBJ2-7,TRBD1
CASSLGQGLRGYTF,TRBV7-2,TRBJ1-2,.
CASSRAGYRVTEAFF,TRBV27,TRBJ1-1,.